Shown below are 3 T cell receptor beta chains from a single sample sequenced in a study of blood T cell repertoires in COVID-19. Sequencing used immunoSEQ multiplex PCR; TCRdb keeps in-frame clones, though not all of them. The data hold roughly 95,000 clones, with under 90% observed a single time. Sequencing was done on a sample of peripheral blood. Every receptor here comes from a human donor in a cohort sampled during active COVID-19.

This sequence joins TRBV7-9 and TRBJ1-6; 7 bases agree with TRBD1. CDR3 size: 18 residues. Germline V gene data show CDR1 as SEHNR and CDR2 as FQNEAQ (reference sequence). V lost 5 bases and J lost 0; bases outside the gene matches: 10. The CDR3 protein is CASSLSSTGSSYNSPLHF. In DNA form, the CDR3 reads TGTGCCAGCAGCCTCTCTTCGACAGGGAGCTCCTATAATTCACCCCTCCACTTT. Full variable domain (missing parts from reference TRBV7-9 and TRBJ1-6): DTGVSQNPRHKITKRGQNVTFRCDPISEHNRLYWYRQTLGQGPEFLTYFQNEAQLEKSRLLSDRFSAERPKGSFSTLEIQRTEQGDSAMYLCASSLSSTGSSYNSPLHFGNGTRLTVT.

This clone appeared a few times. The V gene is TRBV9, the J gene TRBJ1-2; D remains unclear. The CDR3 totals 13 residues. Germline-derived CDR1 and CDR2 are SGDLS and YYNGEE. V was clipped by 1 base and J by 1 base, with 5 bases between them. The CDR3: CASSVTGNYGYTF. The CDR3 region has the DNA TGTGCCAGCAGCGTAACGGGTAACTATGGCTACACCTTC.

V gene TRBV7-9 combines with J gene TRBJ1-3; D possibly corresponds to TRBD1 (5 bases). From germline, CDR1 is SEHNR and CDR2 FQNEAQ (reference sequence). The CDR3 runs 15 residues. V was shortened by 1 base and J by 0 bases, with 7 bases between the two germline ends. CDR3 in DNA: TGTGCCAGCAGCTTAGACAGGAGCTCTGGAAACACCATATATTTT. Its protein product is CASSLDRSSGNTIYF. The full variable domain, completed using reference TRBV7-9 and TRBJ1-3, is DTGVSQNPRHKITKRGQNVTFRCDPISEHNRLYWYRQTLGQGPEFLTYFQNEAQLEKSRLLSDRFSAERPKGSFSTLEIQRTEQGDSAMYLCASSLDRSSGNTIYFGEGSWLTVV.